This T cell receptor (beta chain) is drawn from a study of cytotoxic CD8 clonotypes in ibrutinib-treated CLL. Study background: Patient counts were around 11 relapsed/refractory, over 14 treatment-naive and about 18 IGHV unmutated.

Germline values: CDR1 LGHNA, CDR2 YNFKEQ. This CDR3 is built from 17 residues. V dropped 5 bases and J dropped 2; count of bases not matched to a gene: 13. Study-wide results and caveats: Measured clonality at baseline was greater than in age-matched healthy donors and tracked with circulating CD8+ T-cell counts.

As regards this clone: As yet, its antigen is unknown.

Investigators sought sequencing depths of between 1 in 200,000 and 1 in 1 million T cells. Assay used: immunoSEQ multiplex PCR; TCRdb lists only in-frame clones, some missing. The sample lists 250,000 or so clones; 70% were seen once. V and J are TRBV4-2 and TRBJ2-3; 7 nucleotides align to TRBD1. The receptor's source is a human donor with chronic lymphocytic leukemia. This specimen was PBMCs, taken after 24 months of ibrutinib treatment. CDR3 residues: CASSNPSGRGPTDTQYF. The CDR3 DNA follows: TGTGCCAGCAGCAACCCGTCGGGAAGGGGGCCCACAGATACGCAGTATTTT.